This T cell receptor (beta chain) was documented in a study of shared clonotypes between healthy human individuals. Study conclusions and caveats: Only blood was sampled; tissue repertoires likely differ.

Comments on this clone: Its cognate antigen is unknown.

Both subsets, CD45RA+ naive and CD45RA-negative memory, were split from the CD4+ cells. Germline V gene sequence: CDR1 MNHEY, CDR2 SVGAGI. CDR3 length equals 14 residues. With 7 bases clipped from V and 4 bases from J, the junction kept 4 bases outside the gene matches. Repertoires were generated with immunoSEQ multiplex PCR, while TCRdb's copy carries only in-frame clones and drops some. The sample holds about 2.3 million clones, 90% to 95% seen once. The TCR comes from a man aged 18 to 30 in good health. Some clones in this sample may be carry-over from other donors' samples. Sequenced: naive CD4+ T cells from PBMCs. Described subset: CD45RA+ positively selected. This sequence joins TRBV6-5 and TRBJ2-2; 9 bases agree with TRBD2. The CDR3 sequence is CASKGGRATGELFF. For the CDR3, the DNA is TGTGCCAGCAAGGGCGGGAGGGCCACCGGGGAGCTGTTTTTT.